Presented here are 8 T cell receptor beta chains from one specimen sequenced in a study of cytomegalovirus exposure and HLA in healthy donors. Primers included in the PCR were 60 Vbeta and 13 Jbeta primers. The method was immunoSEQ multiplex PCR; TCRdb's version includes in-frame clones alone and lacks a portion of them. The table lists 54,000 or so clones, 70% of them singletons, with roughly 21% in the top ten. Sequences were obtained from PBMCs. These receptor sequences come from a woman between 55 and 75 years old in good health and CMV-seropositive.

This chain links TRBV27 with TRBJ1-1; 10 bases fit TRBD1. The CDR3 runs 13 residues. J gave up 5 bases and V 8 bases, and 5 bases lay outside the gene matches. Looked up from germline, CDR1 is MNHEY and CDR2 is SMNVEV (reference sequence). This CDR3 is CASGLDRGTEAFF. CDR3 sequence (DNA): TGTGCCAGCGGCCTGGACAGGGGGACTGAAGCTTTCTTT.

V gene TRBV6-5 combines with J gene TRBJ1-2; D unresolved. The CDR3 is 13 residues long. Trimming shortened V by 6 bases and J by 4 bases, and 12 bases separated the two germline ends. From germline, CDR1 is MNHEY and CDR2 SVGAGI. The CDR3 sequence is CASSLEAAYGYTF. The CDR3 region has the DNA TGTGCCAGCAGCTTGGAGGCGGCCTATGGCTACACCTTC.

The chain carries TRBV19 and TRBJ1-2; D ambiguous. From germline, CDR1 is LNHDA and CDR2 SQIVND (reference sequence). Trimming took 5 bases from V and 8 from J, leaving 18 bases between them. This CDR3 is built from 14 residues. CDR3 in amino acids: CASSVPREFYGYTF. CDR3 in DNA: TGTGCCAGTAGTGTTCCCCGTGAATTCTACGGCTACACCTTC.

The rearrangement links TRBV10-3 to TRBJ1-2; tentatively, D is TRBD1 (5 bases). Germline values: CDR1 ENHRY, CDR2 SYGVKD. The CDR3 covers 13 residues. V lost 4 bases and J 6 bases, leaving 12 bases between the germline ends. DNA for the CDR3: TGTGCCATCAGTGGGGTTGGAGGGGATGGCTACACCTTC. Its protein product is CAISGVGGDGYTF.

The chain is built from TRBV18 and TRBJ2-3; D might be TRBD1 (5 bases). Germline loops: CDR1 KGHSH, CDR2 LQKENI. The CDR3 spans 16 residues. Trimming took off 2 bases at V and 11 bases at J, with 23 bases between the two ends. The CDR3 loop reads CASSPGADQGFRVQYF. In nucleotides, the CDR3 is TGTGCCAGCTCACCAGGGGCGGATCAGGGCTTTAGAGTGCAGTATTTT.

The CDR3: CASSIGSQGRDTQYF. The CDR3 DNA sequence: TGTGCCAGCAGCATAGGCTCTCAGGGGCGAGATACGCAGTATTTT. V is TRBV7-2 and J is TRBJ2-3; D is possibly TRBD1 (6 bases). In germline, CDR1 is SGHTA, CDR2 FQGNSA. The V gene lost 5 bases and the J gene lost 5 bases, with 17 bases spanning the gap. CDR3 length: 15 amino acids.

This chain joins TRBV27 and TRBJ1-2; 7 bases line up with TRBD1. Germline V lookup: CDR1 MNHEY, CDR2 SMNVEV (reference sequence). With V trimmed by 6 bases and J by 2 bases, 9 bases remained unmatched. CDR3 length: 15 amino acids. This CDR3 reads CASSRGTDLNYGYTF. Written as DNA, the CDR3 is TGTGCCAGCAGCCGGGGGACAGATTTAAACTATGGCTACACCTTC.

The rearrangement links TRBV11-2 to TRBJ2-1; D uncertain. V lost 4 bases and J lost 9, with 10 bases in between. The CDR3 has 12 amino acids. CDR1 and CDR2 from the germline V gene are SGHAT and FQNNGV. This chain's CDR3 is CASSSNRAEQFF. In nucleotides, the CDR3 is TGTGCCAGCAGCTCAAACCGCGCTGAGCAGTTCTTC.